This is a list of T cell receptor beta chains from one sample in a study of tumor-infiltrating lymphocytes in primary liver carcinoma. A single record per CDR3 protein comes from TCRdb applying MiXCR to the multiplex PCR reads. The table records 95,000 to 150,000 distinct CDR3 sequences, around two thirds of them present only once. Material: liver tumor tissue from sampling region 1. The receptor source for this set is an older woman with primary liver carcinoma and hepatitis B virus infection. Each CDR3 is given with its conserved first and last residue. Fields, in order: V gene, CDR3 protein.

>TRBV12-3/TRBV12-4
CASSAPGPSGNTIYF
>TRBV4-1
CASSLSQGTGVYNEQFF
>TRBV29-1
CSVWDIGELFF
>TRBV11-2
CASSFERRSYEQYF
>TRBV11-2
CASSLSRQGIYYNEQFF
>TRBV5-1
CASSLAQFVQETQYF
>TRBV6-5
CASSRFPPGQGDQPQHF
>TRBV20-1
CSATTGGPEAFF
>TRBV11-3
CASSISTSADTQYF
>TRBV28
CASSRPGDRHTEAFF
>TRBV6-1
CASPSRDRGTEAFF
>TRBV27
CANTPRDRGAFF
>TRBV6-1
CASSDPGGISYERYF
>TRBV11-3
CASSFGYRGNEQYF
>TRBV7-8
CASNHLGPQETQCF
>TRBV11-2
CASSIELLAGYVQYF
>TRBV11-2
CASGPLLADNTGELFF
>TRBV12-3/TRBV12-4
CASRSGTSGRGGRDNEQSF
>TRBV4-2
CACSQPGLADRNEQLF
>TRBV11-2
CASSPTRANTGELFF
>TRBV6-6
CASNSNYGYTF
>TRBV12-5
CASGIPGLAGVSVMDTQYF
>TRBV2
CASRDSTSSTDTQYF
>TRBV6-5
CASTILRFDRTTTPYEQYF
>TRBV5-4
CASNANRDQPQRF
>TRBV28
CASSLLARAKNIQYF
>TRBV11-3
CARSLAGGPGDTQYF
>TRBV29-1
CGVERLSGEDNEQFF
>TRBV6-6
CASSYGQGGSYNEQFF
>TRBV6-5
CASSNRDGYTF
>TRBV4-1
CASSQGRVIPYNEQSF
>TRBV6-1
CASPPGRRNTGVLFF
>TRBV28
CASSPPPTIGTTSSDEQFF
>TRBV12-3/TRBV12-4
CASEGRASNTGELFF
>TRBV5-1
CASSDSGTSYNKQFF
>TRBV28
CASSLTRTGSTDTHYF
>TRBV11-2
CASSVFLTPDYGYTF
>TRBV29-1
CSVDSQSNTEAFF
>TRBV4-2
CTSSQSYTTGTTKNIQYF
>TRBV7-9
CASSSPGLAGGPQETQYF
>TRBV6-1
CASRNLAPETQYF
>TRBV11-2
CVSSIEGTGELFF
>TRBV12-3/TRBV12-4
CASNLTGVGGNQPQHF
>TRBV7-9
CASRRETSGSTTGELFF
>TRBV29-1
CSGRTYEQLF
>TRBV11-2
CASSLGTRDGYTF
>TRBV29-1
CSSSGLGYNEQFF
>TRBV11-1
CISSKPGTVETQYF
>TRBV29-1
CSSGWGTGELFF
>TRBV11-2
CASSTRPSPKDMQYF
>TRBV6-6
CASTQCTENSPFHF
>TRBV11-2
CARRTASNQPQHF
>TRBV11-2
CTSSSRTSGRAGAYNGQLF
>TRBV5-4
CASSPGTVTEAFF
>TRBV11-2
CASSSTVQNTDTQYF
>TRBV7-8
CASSSHREQVVRGTDTQYF
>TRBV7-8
CASSRSRELDENIQYF